A single sample gave rise to the 27 T cell receptor beta chains below, sequenced in a study of monozygotic twins with inflammatory bowel disease. From its re-call of the 5' RACE reads, TCRdb lists each CDR3 protein once, without DNA. The table counts about 160,000 distinct CDR3 sequences; around 2.4% lies in the top ten. The sequenced sample consisted of blood. Receptors were obtained from a human donor with ulcerative colitis or Crohn's disease, or a healthy co-twin of an affected twin (not recorded which).

The rearrangement uses TRBV12-3 or TRBV12-4 and TRBJ2-1. The CDR3 length is 14 residues. This CDR3 is CASSLGAGIGEQFF.

J is TRBJ1-1 and V is TRBV5-1; TCRdb's D call of TRBD1 is untestable without DNA. In germline, CDR1 is SGHRS, CDR2 YFSETQ. This CDR3 spans 13 amino acids. This CDR3 is CASSRDGGTEAFF.

The chain links TRBV7-2 to TRBJ2-3; there is no DNA to check the TCRdb D call of TRBD2. This CDR3 has 16 residues. The germline gives CDR1 SGHTA, CDR2 FQGNSA. The CDR3 here is CASSLAAGGLTDTQYF.

The chain joins TRBV28 to TRBJ2-5; TCRdb picks TRBD2, but there is no DNA to check that call. Germline CDR1 MDHEN, CDR2 SYDVKM. The CDR3 is 15 residues long. The CDR3 spells CASSSGGWEGETQYF.

The chain combines TRBV11-2 with TRBJ1-2; the D call from TCRdb, TRBD1, cannot be confirmed without DNA. The CDR3 has 17 amino acids. Germline V gene data show CDR1 as SGHAT and CDR2 as FQNNGV. The chain's CDR3 is CASSDGTGGPFSYGYTF.

The rearrangement uses TRBV7-9 and TRBJ2-7; TCRdb proposes TRBD2, but this gene call is untestable without DNA. The CDR3 sequence is 14 residues long. The germline CDR1 and CDR2 sequences are SEHNR and FQNEAQ (reference sequence). CDR3: CASSAGTPTYEQYF. Complete variable domain (other parts from reference TRBV7-9 and TRBJ2-7): DTGVSQNPRHKITKRGQNVTFRCDPISEHNRLYWYRQTLGQGPEFLTYFQNEAQLEKSRLLSDRFSAERPKGSFSTLEIQRTEQGDSAMYLCASSAGTPTYEQYFGPGTRLTVT.

The V gene is TRBV20-1, the J gene TRBJ2-7. Germline assignment: CDR1 DFQATT and CDR2 SNEGSKA (reference sequence). The CDR3 length is 11 residues. Here the CDR3 reads CSARWVGEQYF.

V is TRBV6-5 and J is TRBJ1-6; the TRBD1 assignment by TCRdb is unverifiable without DNA. Germline V gives CDR1 MNHEY, CDR2 SVGAGI. The CDR3 length is 16 residues. The CDR3 reads CASSYSYRAARSPLHF.

The chain links TRBV20-1 to TRBJ1-5; TCRdb picks TRBD1, but there is no DNA to check that call. This CDR3 spans 14 amino acids. From germline, CDR1 is DFQATT and CDR2 SNEGSKA (reference sequence). The CDR3 spells CSAGGLTGLQPQHF.

The chain is built from TRBV7-9 and TRBJ1-6; TCRdb picks TRBD1, but there is no DNA to check that call. Germline V lookup: CDR1 SEHNR, CDR2 FQNEAQ (reference sequence). The CDR3 is 16 residues long. The CDR3: CASSLPGPGYNSPLHF.

The chain is built from TRBV7-2 and TRBJ2-1; TCRdb proposes TRBD1, but this gene call is untestable without DNA. The V gene's germline CDR1 is SGHTA and CDR2 FQGNSA. The CDR3 contains 16 residues. CDR3 sequence: CASSLDGGDYYNEQFF.

V is TRBV19 and J is TRBJ2-5; with no DNA, the TCRdb D assignment of TRBD1 cannot be verified. The CDR3 consists of 13 residues. Germline V CDR1 and CDR2: LNHDA, SQIVND (reference sequence). The CDR3 loop reads CASIDRAAETQYF.

The chain uses TRBV29-1 and TRBJ2-3; TCRdb lists TRBD2, though no DNA is available to test this call. The CDR3 length is 15 residues. CDR1 and CDR2 (germline): SQVTM, ANQGSEA. The chain's CDR3 is CSVFGWTPQGDTQYF.

The chain has TRBV28 and TRBJ2-7. The CDR3 spans 16 residues. From germline, CDR1 is MDHEN and CDR2 SYDVKM. CDR3 protein: CASSLTPNRGSYEQYF.

The chain employs TRBV4-3 and TRBJ2-2; TCRdb returns TRBD2, unconfirmable since there is no DNA. This CDR3 comprises 15 residues. Germline V gene data show CDR1 as LGHNA and CDR2 as YSLEER. This CDR3 is CASSQGLAGTGELFF.

V is TRBV12-3 or TRBV12-4 and J is TRBJ2-7; TCRdb's assignment of TRBD1 cannot be checked, as there is no DNA. The CDR3 has 11 amino acids. The CDR3 region is CASTLGPRQYF.

This chain connects TRBV5-1 to TRBJ2-2; TCRdb returns TRBD2, unconfirmable since there is no DNA. This CDR3 region has 13 residues. From germline, CDR1 is SGHRS and CDR2 YFSETQ. CDR3 residues: CASNAGYTGELFF.

The rearrangement joins TRBV7-2 to TRBJ1-3; without DNA, the TCRdb call of TRBD1 cannot be checked. The CDR3 consists of 15 residues. Germline CDR1 reads SGHTA; CDR2 reads FQGNSA. CDR3 residues: CASSLDRGAGNTIYF.

The chain is built from TRBV27 and TRBJ1-2. The CDR3 is 15 amino acids. Per the germline V gene, CDR1 is MNHEY and CDR2 is SMNVEV (reference sequence). This CDR3 reads CASSSPGLPDYGYTF.

The genes are TRBV12-3 or TRBV12-4 and TRBJ2-7; the D gene TCRdb calls, TRBD1, cannot be checked with no DNA. This CDR3 has 13 amino acids. CDR3 amino acids: CASSWQGPSEQYF.

The rearrangement uses TRBV3-1 and TRBJ1-2. Per the germline V gene, CDR1 is LGHDT and CDR2 is YNNKEL (reference sequence). This CDR3 spans 12 amino acids. This chain's CDR3 is CASSQRQFGYTF.

This clonotype is medium-sized (0.01 to 0.1%) by frequency. The chain recombines TRBV5-1 with TRBJ1-1; lacking DNA, the TRBD1 call made by TCRdb goes unchecked. Germline loops: CDR1 SGHRS, CDR2 YFSETQ. This CDR3 has 13 residues. CDR3 amino acids: CASSQDTNTEAFF.

This chain joins TRBV9 and TRBJ2-1. Germline-derived CDR1 and CDR2 are SGDLS and YYNGEE. The CDR3 totals 13 residues. The CDR3: CASSVGSYNEQFF.

J is TRBJ2-5 and V is TRBV29-1; TCRdb selects TRBD1, and the lack of DNA leaves this call unchecked. Germline V lookup: CDR1 SQVTM, CDR2 ANQGSEA. This CDR3 spans 13 amino acids. The CDR3: CSVVRGEEETQYF. The full variable domain, with the rest looked up from reference TRBV29-1 and TRBJ2-5, is SAVISQKPSRDICQRGTSLTIQCQVDSQVTMMFWYRQQPGQSLTLIATANQGSEATYESGFVIDKFPISRPNLTFSTLTVSNMSPEDSSIYLCSVVRGEEETQYFGPGTRLLVL.

This chain uses TRBV29-1 with TRBJ2-7; TCRdb's D gene call, TRBD2, goes unchecked for lack of DNA. This CDR3 is 14 amino acids long. Per germline, CDR1 SQVTM and CDR2 ANQGSEA. The CDR3 reads CSVYGGVVSYEQYF.

V is TRBV20-1 and J is TRBJ1-1. The CDR3 loop spans 12 amino acids. Germline CDR1 reads DFQATT; CDR2 reads SNEGSKA (reference sequence). The CDR3 loop reads CSASSVNTEAFF.

The V call is TRBV6-5, the J call TRBJ1-1. The CDR3 covers 13 residues. Germline loops: CDR1 MNHEY, CDR2 SVGAGI. CDR3 in amino acids: CASSYHFGTEAFF.